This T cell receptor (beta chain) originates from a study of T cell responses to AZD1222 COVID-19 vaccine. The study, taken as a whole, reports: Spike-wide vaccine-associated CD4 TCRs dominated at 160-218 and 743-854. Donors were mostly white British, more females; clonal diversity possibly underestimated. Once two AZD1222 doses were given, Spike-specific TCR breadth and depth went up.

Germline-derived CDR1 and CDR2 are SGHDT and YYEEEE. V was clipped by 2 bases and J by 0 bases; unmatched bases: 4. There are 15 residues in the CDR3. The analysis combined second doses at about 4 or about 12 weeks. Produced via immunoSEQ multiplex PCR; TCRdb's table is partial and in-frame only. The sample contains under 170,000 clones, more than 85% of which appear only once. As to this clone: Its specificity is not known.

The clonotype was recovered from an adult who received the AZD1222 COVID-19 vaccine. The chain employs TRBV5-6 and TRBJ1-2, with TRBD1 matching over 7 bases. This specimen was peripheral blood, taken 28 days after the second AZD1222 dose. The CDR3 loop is CASSFWDRANYGYTF. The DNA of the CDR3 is TGTGCCAGCAGCTTTTGGGACAGAGCTAACTATGGCTACACCTTC.